This is a list of T cell receptor beta chains from one sample in a study of T cells after yellow fever vaccination. TCRdb fed the 5' RACE reads into MiXCR, producing one record per CDR3 protein. The table includes some 500,000 distinct CDR3 sequences, roughly 13% detected once. This sample comprised PBMCs, obtained on the day of the yellow fever booster vaccination. The receptor set was obtained from a man aged 25 to 45 who received the YFV17D yellow fever vaccine. The CDR3 runs from the conserved cysteine through the conserved F or W. Fields, in order: J gene, V gene, clone size, D gene, CDR3 protein, CDR3 DNA. The D gene is left open where the match is weak. The size field is filled for only some rows; it gives once, few, many or a size class.

J gene: TRBJ2-1; V gene: TRBV11-1; clone size: .; D gene: TRBD2; CDR3 protein: CASSLRREEEQFF; CDR3 DNA: TGTGCCAGCAGCTTAAGGCGGGAGGAAGAGCAGTTCTTC
J gene: TRBJ2-5; V gene: TRBV20-1; clone size: few; D gene: TRBD2; CDR3 protein: CSARDSGRAGKETQYF; CDR3 DNA: TGCAGTGCTAGAGACAGTGGGCGAGCGGGAAAGGAGACCCAGTACTTC
J gene: TRBJ2-7; V gene: TRBV9; clone size: few; D gene: TRBD1; CDR3 protein: CASSTGDAKTYEQYF; CDR3 DNA: TGTGCCAGCAGTACAGGGGACGCGAAAACCTACGAGCAGTACTTC
J gene: TRBJ2-7; V gene: TRBV27; clone size: .; D gene: .; CDR3 protein: CASRPITSHNTYEQYF; CDR3 DNA: TGTGCCAGCAGACCCATTACTAGCCATAACACCTACGAGCAGTACTTC
J gene: TRBJ2-3; V gene: TRBV15; clone size: few; D gene: .; CDR3 protein: CATSRPGHNTDTQYF; CDR3 DNA: TGTGCCACCAGCAGGCCGGGACATAACACAGATACGCAGTATTTT
J gene: TRBJ2-1; V gene: TRBV27; clone size: .; D gene: .; CDR3 protein: CASSKGGSYNEQFF; CDR3 DNA: TGTGCCAGCAGCAAGGGGGGCTCCTACAATGAGCAGTTCTTC
J gene: TRBJ2-1; V gene: TRBV5-4; clone size: few; D gene: TRBD2; CDR3 protein: CASSSGLGNEQFF; CDR3 DNA: TGTGCCAGCAGCTCAGGACTAGGCAATGAGCAGTTCTTC
J gene: TRBJ1-6; V gene: TRBV5-8; clone size: many; D gene: .; CDR3 protein: CASSFSSSYNSPLHF; CDR3 DNA: TGTGCCAGCAGCTTCTCGAGCTCCTATAATTCACCCCTCCACTTT
J gene: TRBJ2-3; V gene: TRBV7-2; clone size: few; D gene: TRBD2; CDR3 protein: CASSWTSGNTDTQYF; CDR3 DNA: TGTGCCAGCAGCTGGACTAGCGGGAACACAGATACGCAGTATTTT
J gene: TRBJ1-1; V gene: TRBV20-1; clone size: .; D gene: TRBD1; CDR3 protein: CSARQAGGWDTEAFF; CDR3 DNA: TGCAGTGCTAGACAGGCAGGGGGATGGGACACTGAAGCTTTCTTT
J gene: TRBJ2-7; V gene: TRBV6-5; clone size: few; D gene: TRBD2; CDR3 protein: CASSSKASGSYEQYF; CDR3 DNA: TGTGCCAGCAGTTCCAAGGCTAGCGGTTCCTACGAGCAGTACTTC
J gene: TRBJ2-1; V gene: TRBV20-1; clone size: once; D gene: TRBD2; CDR3 protein: CSASLAETYNEQFF; CDR3 DNA: TGCAGTGCTAGTCTAGCGGAGACCTACAATGAGCAGTTCTTC
J gene: TRBJ1-2; V gene: TRBV20-1; clone size: .; D gene: .; CDR3 protein: CSALPQGEVGYGYTF; CDR3 DNA: TGCAGTGCCTTACCACAGGGCGAGGTGGGCTATGGCTACACCTTC
J gene: TRBJ2-7; V gene: TRBV5-1; clone size: .; D gene: TRBD1; CDR3 protein: CASSGEDRGGIYEQYF; CDR3 DNA: TGCGCCAGCAGCGGAGAGGACAGGGGAGGTATCTACGAGCAGTACTTC
J gene: TRBJ2-7; V gene: TRBV20-1; clone size: few; D gene: TRBD2; CDR3 protein: CSARDPPTSGSVISYEQYF; CDR3 DNA: TGCAGTGCTAGAGACCCCCCAACTAGCGGGAGCGTCATCTCCTACGAGCAGTACTTC
J gene: TRBJ1-2; V gene: TRBV7-9; clone size: .; D gene: .; CDR3 protein: CASSLAGAGIIGYTF; CDR3 DNA: TGTGCCAGCAGCTTAGCGGGGGCAGGGATTATTGGCTACACCTTC
J gene: TRBJ2-1; V gene: TRBV24-1; clone size: .; D gene: TRBD2; CDR3 protein: CATRAGTSGIDEQFF; CDR3 DNA: TGTGCCACCAGAGCCGGGACTAGCGGGATCGATGAGCAGTTCTTC
J gene: TRBJ2-3; V gene: TRBV7-8; clone size: .; D gene: .; CDR3 protein: CASSWGSDSRLDTQYF; CDR3 DNA: TGTGCCAGCAGCTGGGGGTCGGATAGCCGACTAGATACGCAGTATTTT
J gene: TRBJ1-6; V gene: TRBV21-1; clone size: many; D gene: .; CDR3 protein: CASSIPGTGHLTLHF; CDR3 DNA: TGTGCCAGCAGTATCCCCGGGACAGGCCATTTAACCCTCCACTTT
J gene: TRBJ2-1; V gene: TRBV7-2; clone size: few; D gene: .; CDR3 protein: CASSARDSGRNEQFF; CDR3 DNA: TGTGCCAGCAGCGCCCGGGACTCGGGGCGTAATGAGCAGTTCTTC
J gene: TRBJ1-5; V gene: TRBV28; clone size: few; D gene: TRBD1; CDR3 protein: CASRTGTGGLQPQHF; CDR3 DNA: TGTGCCAGCAGAACCGGGACAGGGGGACTTCAGCCCCAGCATTTT
J gene: TRBJ2-7; V gene: TRBV7-9; clone size: .; D gene: .; CDR3 protein: CASSVTGGEQYF; CDR3 DNA: TGTGCCAGCAGCGTGACAGGTGGAGAGCAGTACTTC
J gene: TRBJ2-1; V gene: TRBV20-1; clone size: .; D gene: .; CDR3 protein: CCAGAWGKTSYNEQFF; CDR3 DNA: TGCTGTGCTGGCGCGTGGGGGAAAACCTCCTACAATGAGCAGTTCTTC
J gene: TRBJ2-1; V gene: TRBV6-5; clone size: few; D gene: TRBD2; CDR3 protein: CASSSAFLSGASYNEQFF; CDR3 DNA: TGTGCCAGCAGTTCCGCGTTCCTTAGCGGGGCCTCTTACAATGAGCAGTTCTTC
J gene: TRBJ2-5; V gene: TRBV9; clone size: .; D gene: .; CDR3 protein: CASSVRGVGGKYKQETQYF; CDR3 DNA: TGTGCCAGCAGCGTACGGGGCGTCGGGGGCAAATATAAACAAGAGACCCAGTACTTC
J gene: TRBJ2-5; V gene: TRBV28; clone size: few; D gene: .; CDR3 protein: CASSTPDGETQYF; CDR3 DNA: TGTGCCAGCAGTACCCCGGACGGAGAGACCCAGTACTTC
J gene: TRBJ2-2; V gene: TRBV5-1; clone size: many; D gene: .; CDR3 protein: CASSFNRNTGELFF; CDR3 DNA: TGCGCCAGCAGCTTTAACAGAAACACCGGGGAGCTGTTTTTT
J gene: TRBJ2-7; V gene: TRBV5-1; clone size: .; D gene: TRBD2; CDR3 protein: CASSLGGLAGDEQYF; CDR3 DNA: TGCGCCAGCAGCTTGGGGGGACTAGCGGGAGACGAGCAGTACTTC
J gene: TRBJ2-7; V gene: TRBV12-3/TRBV12-4; clone size: many; D gene: TRBD1; CDR3 protein: CASSDRGGYEQYF; CDR3 DNA: TGTGCCAGCAGTGACAGGGGGGGATACGAGCAGTACTTC